A selection of T cell receptor beta chains follows, all from one sample in a study of cytomegalovirus exposure and HLA in healthy donors. The data were produced by immunoSEQ multiplex PCR, yet TCRdb's version contains in-frame clones alone and is incomplete. The data show 110,000 or so clones, about 81% seen once. The sample was PBMCs. The source of these receptors is a man aged 40-49 years in good health and CMV-seronegative. Both conserved end residues are part of each CDR3. A D gene is named only where the DNA matches it firmly. The size field is filled for only some rows; it gives once, few, many or a size class.

v_call	clone_size	d_call	j_call	cdr3_nt	cdr3_aa
TRBV14	few	-	TRBJ1-2	TGTGCCAGCAGCCAAGAGCTGGGGGCCCATGGCTACACCTTC	CASSQELGAHGYTF
TRBV6-1	few	-	TRBJ1-1	TGTGCCAGCAATCGGGGAGGGGGCACTGAAGCTTTCTTT	CASNRGGGTEAFF
TRBV27	-	-	TRBJ1-2	TGTGCCAGCAGCTATGACAGTTTCTATGGCTACACCTTC	CASSYDSFYGYTF
TRBV5-4	-	TRBD1	TRBJ1-2	TGTGCCAGCAGATTCCCGGGACAGGGGGCGTTTGGCTACACCTTC	CASRFPGQGAFGYTF
TRBV5-5	-	-	TRBJ2-1	TGTGCCAGCAGCTTGCGTGGGAGCCCCTACAATGAGCAGTTCTTC	CASSLRGSPYNEQFF
TRBV15	-	-	TRBJ1-2	TGTGCCACCAGCAGCGGACGGGATACGATCTATGGCTACACCTTC	CATSSGRDTIYGYTF
TRBV2	-	TRBD2	TRBJ2-1	TGTGCCTCCTACGGACTAGCGGGGCCATACAATGAGCAGTTCTTC	CASYGLAGPYNEQFF
TRBV6-5	-	-	TRBJ1-1	TGTGCCAGCAGTTTCAACAGGAGGAACACTGAAGCTTTCTTT	CASSFNRRNTEAFF
TRBV27	-	TRBD2	TRBJ2-1	TGTGCCAGCAGCCCTAAGGGTTGGCGGGAGGGCCGAAATGAGCAGTTCTTC	CASSPKGWREGRNEQFF
TRBV2	-	-	TRBJ1-2	TGTGCCAGCAGTGATCTGGGCTCGAACTATGGCTACACCTTC	CASSDLGSNYGYTF
TRBV19	-	-	TRBJ2-7	TGTGCCAGTAGTATAGTTAAAGCGGCCCTCCACGAGCAGTACTTC	CASSIVKAALHEQYF
TRBV6-1	-	-	TRBJ1-2	TGTGCCAGCAGTGGGGGCAGGGTGGATGCTGGCTACACCTTC	CASSGGRVDAGYTF
TRBV4-1	-	-	TRBJ1-2	TGCGCCAGCAGTCCAGGGGATTGGGGCTACACCTTC	CASSPGDWGYTF
TRBV4-3	few	-	TRBJ2-1	TGCGCCAGCAGCCAAGTTGGGACATCTGCCAATGAGCAGTTCTTC	CASSQVGTSANEQFF
TRBV5-1	-	TRBD1	TRBJ2-7	TGCGCCAGCAGCTTGCGGACAGGGGACTCCTACGAGCAGTACTTC	CASSLRTGDSYEQYF
TRBV9	-	TRBD2	TRBJ2-7	TGTGCCAGCAGCCCCCCAAGCGGGAGGTCCCACGAGCAGTACTTC	CASSPPSGRSHEQYF
TRBV10-1	-	TRBD1	TRBJ2-7	TGCGCCAGCAGCGAGGGGGGGACAGGGGGCAACGAGCAGTACTTC	CASSEGGTGGNEQYF
TRBV5-4	once	TRBD2	TRBJ2-5	TGTGCCAGCAGCTTGGATGCGGGAGTAGGGGAGACCCAGTACTTC	CASSLDAGVGETQYF
TRBV11-3	-	TRBD1	TRBJ2-1	TGTGCCAGCAGCTTAGCCGGGACAGGACATCACAATGAGCAGTTCTTC	CASSLAGTGHHNEQFF
TRBV10-3	-	-	TRBJ1-1	TGTGCCATCAGTGAGTCTAGGAACACTGAAGCTTTCTTT	CAISESRNTEAFF
TRBV11-2	-	TRBD1	TRBJ1-6	TGTGCCAGCAGCCAAGGGCCGACAGGGGGTTATTCACCCCTCCACTTT	CASSQGPTGGYSPLHF
TRBV5-6	-	-	TRBJ2-7	TGTGCCAGCAGCTCTGGAGGGGGGGGCGAGCAGTACTTC	CASSSGGGGEQYF
TRBV2	-	TRBD1	TRBJ2-5	TGTGCCAGCGCCTTAAGGTGGACAGGGCAAGAGACCCAGTACTTC	CASALRWTGQETQYF
TRBV20-1	-	-	TRBJ2-7	TGCAGTGCCCAGGAATACGAGCAGTACTTC	CSAQEYEQYF
TRBV28	-	TRBD1	TRBJ1-1	TGTGCCAGCAGTTTCGGAGGGGCCGGGACAGGGCGTGCTTTCTTT	CASSFGGAGTGRAFF
TRBV20-1	-	-	TRBJ2-7	TGCAGTGCTAAGGGGAACTACGAGCAGTACTTC	CSAKGNYEQYF
TRBV10-2	-	-	TRBJ2-7	TGCGCCAGCAGTGAGTGGGGGGTAGGTTCTTTTAGCTACGAGCAGTACTTC	CASSEWGVGSFSYEQYF
TRBV11-2	-	TRBD2	TRBJ2-1	TGTGCCAGCAGCTTAGTCAGTTCTATGGGACTAGGAAATGAGCAGTTCTTC	CASSLVSSMGLGNEQFF
TRBV5-5	-	-	TRBJ2-5	TGTGCCAGCAGCTTGGCCGGGGGGCCAGAGACCCAGTACTTC	CASSLAGGPETQYF
TRBV11-2	-	-	TRBJ1-1	TGTGCCAGCAGCGCACAGGGAGACACTGAAGCTTTCTTT	CASSAQGDTEAFF
TRBV6-5	-	TRBD1	TRBJ2-2	TGTGCCAGCAGTTTAAGGACAGGGGACGGGGAGCTGTTTTTT	CASSLRTGDGELFF
TRBV4-3	few	TRBD1	TRBJ2-1	TGCGCCAGCAGCCCCCGGACAGGGGACTACAATGAGCAGTTCTTC	CASSPRTGDYNEQFF
TRBV4-2	-	-	TRBJ2-1	TGTGCCAGCAGCCCAAATCTAGGGGCTGGGCAGTTCTTC	CASSPNLGAGQFF
TRBV6-5	-	TRBD1	TRBJ1-6	TGTGCCAGCAAACCCCAGGGGGCGCTTGGTTCACCCCTCCACTTT	CASKPQGALGSPLHF
TRBV5-4	-	TRBD2	TRBJ2-5	TGTGCCAGCAGCGTACCTCTAGCGGGATTAGAGACCCAGTACTTC	CASSVPLAGLETQYF
TRBV11-3	-	TRBD2	TRBJ2-1	TGTGCCAGCAGCTTGGAAACTAGCGGGAGGGGCAATGAGCAGTTCTTC	CASSLETSGRGNEQFF
TRBV6-1	-	TRBD2	TRBJ2-5	TGTGCCAGCAGTAGGGGACTAGCAGGGGGAGAGACCCAGTACTTC	CASSRGLAGGETQYF
TRBV6-5	-	-	TRBJ2-3	TGTGCCAGCAGTTACTCCGCTGGGGGGGATACGCAGTATTTT	CASSYSAGGDTQYF
TRBV10-3	-	-	TRBJ1-2	TGTGCCATCAGCCCAATACCGGAGTCTGGCTACACCTTC	CAISPIPESGYTF